This T cell receptor beta chain was found in a study of glioma-infiltrating T cells after dendritic cell vaccination. Across the whole study: At biweekly intervals, patients got three intradermal dendritic cell vaccine injections.

TCRB CDR3 was amplified from 2 ug genomic DNA or less. Repertoires were generated with immunoSEQ multiplex PCR, while TCRdb's copy carries only in-frame clones and drops some. This sample yields tens of thousands of clones, of which roughly 79% are seen a single time; 7% to 9% belongs to the top ten. Germline V gene sequence: CDR1 SNHLY, CDR2 FYNNEI. The CDR3 has 15 residues. V shed 2 bases and J shed 7 bases, with 15 bases lying between them. Isocitrate dehydrogenase mutation was absent in all glioblastoma patients. Blood PBMC samples: pre-vaccination, two weeks post third vaccination, and at tumor progression.

The chain couples TRBV2 to TRBJ1-5; tentatively, D is TRBD1 (6 bases). The sequencing used blood, collected before dendritic cell vaccination. The sequence derives from a human donor with glioblastoma. CDR3 DNA sequence: TGTGCCAGCAGTGAATTCTCCCGGGACAACCAGCCCCAGCATTTT. Translated, it gives CASSEFSRDNQPQHF.